This T cell receptor beta chain was observed in a study of OX40 agonist ivuxolimab in advanced cancers. Study-level background: Ivuxolimab is an agonistic anti-OX40 (CD134) antibody, and patients were treated with it. Two patients with cutaneous melanoma and one with hepatocellular carcinoma, three in total, showed partial responses. Averaging roughly 60 years in age, with a range of about 20 to 90, the cohort was about 83% male.

The method was immunoSEQ multiplex PCR; TCRdb's version includes in-frame clones alone and lacks a portion of them. The sample yields tens of thousands of clones, approximately 94% seen once. The sequence was collected from an adult with an advanced solid tumor such as melanoma, head and neck, liver or kidney cancer. Sequenced here: CD4+ or CD8+ T cells sorted from blood, sampled in a trial of the OX40 agonist ivuxolimab.

CDR3 loop: CASSPGQGYQPQHF. CDR3 DNA: TGTGCCAGCAGTCCGGGACAGGGGTATCAGCCCCAGCATTTT. V usage is TRBV5-6 and J usage is TRBJ1-5, with 10 bases aligning to TRBD1. Germline assignment: CDR1 SGHDT and CDR2 YYEEEE. CDR3 length: 14 amino acids. With V trimmed by 5 bases and J by 5 bases, 4 bases remained unmatched. The whole variable domain, filled in from reference TRBV5-6 and TRBJ1-5, reads DAGVTQSPTHLIKTRGQQVTLRCSPKSGHDTVSWYQQALGQGPQFIFQYYEEEERQRGNFPDRFSGHQFPNYSSELNVNALLLGDSALYLCASSPGQGYQPQHFGDGTRLSIL.